Detailed here is one T cell receptor (beta chain). What it recognizes is unknown. The data were obtained in a study of T cells in Graves' hyperthyroidism and ophthalmopathy. TCR beta CDR3 regions were amplified from RNA transcripts. A set of HTBI primers served as the primers for a first-round RT-PCR of the TCR CDR3. TCRdb reprocessed the multiplex PCR reads with MiXCR, giving one entry per CDR3 protein. Of around 290,000 distinct CDR3 sequences in the sample, about a sixth are singletons; the top ten hold about 50%. Findings and limits, study-wide: A 13 V-J model separated ophthalmopathy from stable hyperthyroidism.

CDR3 length: 17 residues. Germline V gives CDR1 SGDLS, CDR2 YYNGEE. V was pared by 3 bases and J by 5 bases, with 18 bases between. The V call is TRBV9, the J call TRBJ2-6; the D gene is possibly TRBD1 (6 bases). This TCR was recovered from a woman aged 55-69 years with Graves' ophthalmopathy. The sequencing sample was made of blood. The CDR3 bases are TGTGCCAGCAGCGAGATAACACAGGGATCCTGGGCCAACGTCCTGACTTTC. Translated, it gives CASSEITQGSWANVLTF.